These T cell receptor beta chains were read from a single sample in a study of blood T cell repertoires in COVID-19. Repertoires were generated with immunoSEQ multiplex PCR, while TCRdb's copy carries only in-frame clones and drops some. The sample includes about 140,000 clones, 70% to 85% of them seen just once. The sample comprised peripheral blood. All receptors derive from a man aged 60-69 years who had recovered from COVID-19. CDR3s include the opening cysteine and the closing phenylalanine or tryptophan. D genes are given only for firm matches.

TRBJ1-2	TRBV2	.	CASSVPGRVGYTF
TRBJ1-2	TRBV5-1	TRBD1	CASSLTGGTGYGYTF
TRBJ2-6	TRBV28	.	CASSLARGGRSGANVLTF
TRBJ1-6	TRBV19	.	CASSITTNGDSPLHF
TRBJ2-1	TRBV19	TRBD2	CASSLSKLAGIYNEQFF
TRBJ2-1	TRBV5-6	TRBD2	CASSLLSGSGYNEQFF
TRBJ1-6	TRBV2	.	CASSPGYNSPLHF
TRBJ2-2	TRBV10-3	.	CAASPANTGELFF
TRBJ2-2	TRBV9	.	CASSVDPSLNTGELFF
TRBJ2-3	TRBV2	.	CASRPSGSSDTQYF
TRBJ2-7	TRBV5-6	TRBD1	CASSLLARGSIEQYF
TRBJ2-5	TRBV30	TRBD2	CAWSLAGVETQYF
TRBJ2-3	TRBV9	.	CASSVREDTQYF
TRBJ1-5	TRBV19	.	CASSIQDSGNQPQHF
TRBJ2-2	TRBV7-9	.	CASSFLSGGELFF
TRBJ2-2	TRBV7-6	.	CASSPLTGSNTGELFF
TRBJ2-3	TRBV7-3	TRBD1	CASSPQGDADTQYF
TRBJ2-1	TRBV29-1	.	CSLTQVDNEQFF
TRBJ1-2	TRBV5-1	TRBD1	CASSLRTGSLPHGYTF
TRBJ1-1	TRBV6-2/TRBV6-3	TRBD1	CASRPDRDTEAFF
TRBJ1-3	TRBV6-5	.	CASVNRVVLGNTIYF
TRBJ2-2	TRBV5-1	.	CASSPGQLNTGELFF
TRBJ1-5	TRBV7-2	TRBD1	CASSVDAGTEPQHF
TRBJ2-3	TRBV3-1/TRBV3-2	.	CASSQGGGRTTDTQYF
TRBJ2-7	TRBV21-1	.	CASSKGRAGYEQYF
TRBJ2-7	TRBV6-1	.	CASSELMMKRVYEQYF
TRBJ2-3	TRBV30	.	CAWSVSRAYGRYF
TRBJ1-1	TRBV6-2/TRBV6-3	TRBD1	CASSPLGGGTEAFF
TRBJ2-5	TRBV29-1	.	CSVVERLQETQYF
TRBJ1-1	TRBV7-9	.	CASSSDLQVEAFF
TRBJ2-2	TRBV30	.	CAWSVQNTGELFF
TRBJ2-7	TRBV7-2	TRBD1	CASSWTGSSYEQYF
TRBJ2-3	TRBV7-9	TRBD2	CASRPQTSGTSGRDTQYF
TRBJ2-1	TRBV7-2	TRBD2	CASSSGLAGLEQFF
TRBJ1-5	TRBV4-3	.	CASSQDTRGEAQHF
TRBJ2-5	TRBV7-7	TRBD1	CASSLGTAQETQYF
TRBJ2-3	TRBV28	.	CASSLGALGTQYF
TRBJ1-1	TRBV7-9	.	CASSSRVTEAFF
TRBJ1-5	TRBV4-1	.	CASSQGVGGVDQPQHF
TRBJ1-5	TRBV27	.	CASSDAGDQPQHF
TRBJ1-1	TRBV6-6	.	CASIGSEAFF
TRBJ1-1	TRBV7-9	.	CASSTLDSQTEAFF
TRBJ1-4	TRBV5-1	.	CASRGEEELFF
TRBJ2-7	TRBV5-1	.	CASSLLGGQSSYEQYF